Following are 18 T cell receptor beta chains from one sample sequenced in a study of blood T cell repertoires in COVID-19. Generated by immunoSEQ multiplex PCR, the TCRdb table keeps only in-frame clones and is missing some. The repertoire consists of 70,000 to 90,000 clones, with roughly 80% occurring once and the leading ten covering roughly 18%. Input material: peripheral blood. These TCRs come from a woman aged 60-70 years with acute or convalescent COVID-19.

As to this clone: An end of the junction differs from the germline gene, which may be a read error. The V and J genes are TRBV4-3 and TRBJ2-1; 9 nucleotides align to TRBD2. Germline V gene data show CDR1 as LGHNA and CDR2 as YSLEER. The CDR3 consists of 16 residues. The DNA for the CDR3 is TGCGCCAGCAGTCAAGATAGCGGGGGCTTTTACAATGAGCAGTTCTTC. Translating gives CASSQDSGGFYNEQFF.

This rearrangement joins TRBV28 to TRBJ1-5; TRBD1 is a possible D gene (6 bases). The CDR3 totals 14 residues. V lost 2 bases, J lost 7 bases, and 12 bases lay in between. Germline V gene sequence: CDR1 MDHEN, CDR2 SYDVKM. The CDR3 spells CASSLGTRNQPQHF. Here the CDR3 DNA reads TGTGCCAGCAGTTTAGGGACAAGAAACCAGCCCCAGCATTTT.

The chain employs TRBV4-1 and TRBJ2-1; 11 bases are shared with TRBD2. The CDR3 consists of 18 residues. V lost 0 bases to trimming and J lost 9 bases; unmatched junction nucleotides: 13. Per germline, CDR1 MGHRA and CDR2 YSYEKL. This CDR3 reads CASSQEYSGLAGGFEQFF. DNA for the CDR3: TGCGCCAGCAGCCAAGAATATTCCGGGCTAGCGGGGGGATTTGAGCAGTTCTTC.

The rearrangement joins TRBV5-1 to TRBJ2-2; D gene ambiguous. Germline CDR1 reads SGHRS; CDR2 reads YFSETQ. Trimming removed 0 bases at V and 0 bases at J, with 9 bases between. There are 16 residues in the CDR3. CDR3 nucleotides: TGCGCCAGCAGCTTGGGGCCACGCTCGAACACCGGGGAGCTGTTTTTT. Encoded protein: CASSLGPRSNTGELFF. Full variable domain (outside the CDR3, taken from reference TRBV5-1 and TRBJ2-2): KAGVTQTPRYLIKTRGQQVTLSCSPISGHRSVSWYQQTPGQGLQFLFEYFSETQRNKGNFPGRFSGRQFSNSRSEMNVSTLELGDSALYLCASSLGPRSNTGELFFGEGSRLTVL.

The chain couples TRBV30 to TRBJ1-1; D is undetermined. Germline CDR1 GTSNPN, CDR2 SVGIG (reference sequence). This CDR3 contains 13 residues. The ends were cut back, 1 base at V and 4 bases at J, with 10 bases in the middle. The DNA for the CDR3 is TGTGCCTGGAGTGATTTTGTCGGCACTGAAGCTTTCTTT. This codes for CAWSDFVGTEAFF.

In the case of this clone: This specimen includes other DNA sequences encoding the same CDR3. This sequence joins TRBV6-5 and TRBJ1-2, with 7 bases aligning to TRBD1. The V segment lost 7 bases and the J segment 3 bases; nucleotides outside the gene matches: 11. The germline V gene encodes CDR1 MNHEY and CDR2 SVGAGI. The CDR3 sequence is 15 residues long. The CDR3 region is CASTRSPGGDYGYTF. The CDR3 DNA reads TGTGCCAGCACAAGGTCGCCAGGGGGAGACTATGGCTACACCTTC.

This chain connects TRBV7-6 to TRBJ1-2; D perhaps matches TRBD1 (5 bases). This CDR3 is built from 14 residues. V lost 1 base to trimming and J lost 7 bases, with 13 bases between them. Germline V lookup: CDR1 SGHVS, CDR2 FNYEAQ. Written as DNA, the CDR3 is TGTGCCAGCAGCTTAGATTCGGGGGGTCGTGGCTACACCTTC. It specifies CASSLDSGGRGYTF.

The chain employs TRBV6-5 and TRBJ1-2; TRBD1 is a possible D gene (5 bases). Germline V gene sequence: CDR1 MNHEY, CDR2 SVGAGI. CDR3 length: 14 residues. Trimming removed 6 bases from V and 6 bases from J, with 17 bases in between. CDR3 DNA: TGTGCCAGCAGCCCGACATGGGGCGCGGATGGCTACACCTTC. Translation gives CASSPTWGADGYTF.

CDR3 nucleotides: TGTGCCAGCAGCCCGGGACAGGGCTCCACAGATACGCAGTATTTT. This translates into CASSPGQGSTDTQYF. The V gene is TRBV6-2 or TRBV6-3, the J gene TRBJ2-3; 9 bases line up with TRBD1. The CDR3 has 15 residues. Germline V gives CDR1 MNHEY, CDR2 SVGEGT. The V gene end was trimmed by 6 bases and the J gene end by 2 bases; junction bases not matched to a gene: 6.

In DNA, the CDR3 is TGTGCCAGCTCACCCTATAACGCCGGTGGAGAGGAGACCCAGTACTTC. It specifies CASSPYNAGGEETQYF. The chain employs TRBV18 and TRBJ2-5; D is uncertain. V lost 3 bases and J 5 bases, leaving 19 bases between the germline ends. The length of the CDR3 is 16 residues. Germline values: CDR1 KGHSH, CDR2 LQKENI.

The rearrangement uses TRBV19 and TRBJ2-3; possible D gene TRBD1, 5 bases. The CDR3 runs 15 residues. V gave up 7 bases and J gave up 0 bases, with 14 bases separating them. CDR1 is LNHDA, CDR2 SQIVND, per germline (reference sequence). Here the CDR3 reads CASTPTWGSTDTQYF. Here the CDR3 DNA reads TGTGCCAGTACCCCCACGTGGGGCAGCACAGATACGCAGTATTTT.

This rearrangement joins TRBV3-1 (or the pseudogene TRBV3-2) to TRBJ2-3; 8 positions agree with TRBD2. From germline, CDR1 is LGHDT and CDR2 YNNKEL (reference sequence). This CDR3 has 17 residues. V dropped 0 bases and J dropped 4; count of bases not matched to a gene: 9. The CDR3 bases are TGTGCCAGCAGCCAAGATATCGGGGGGGCTGGAGCAGATACGCAGTATTTT. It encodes CASSQDIGGAGADTQYF.

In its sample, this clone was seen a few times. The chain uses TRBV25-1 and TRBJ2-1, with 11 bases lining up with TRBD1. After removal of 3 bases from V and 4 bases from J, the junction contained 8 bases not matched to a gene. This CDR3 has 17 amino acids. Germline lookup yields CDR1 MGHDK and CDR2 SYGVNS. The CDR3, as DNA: TGTGCCAGCAGTGACTTAAGGACAGGGGGCTTTTACAATGAGCAGTTCTTC. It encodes CASSDLRTGGFYNEQFF.

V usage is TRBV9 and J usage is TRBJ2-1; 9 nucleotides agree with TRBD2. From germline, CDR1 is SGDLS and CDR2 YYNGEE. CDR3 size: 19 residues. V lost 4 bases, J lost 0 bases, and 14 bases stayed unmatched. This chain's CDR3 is CASSPQKRLAGYSYNEQFF. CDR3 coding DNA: TGTGCCAGCAGCCCACAAAAGCGGCTAGCGGGGTACTCCTACAATGAGCAGTTCTTC.

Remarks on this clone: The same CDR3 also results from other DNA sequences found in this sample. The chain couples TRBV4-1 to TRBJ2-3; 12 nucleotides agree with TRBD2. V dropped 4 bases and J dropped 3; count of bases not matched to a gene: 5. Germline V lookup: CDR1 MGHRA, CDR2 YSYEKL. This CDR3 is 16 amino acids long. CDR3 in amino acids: CASSPRLAGETDTQYF. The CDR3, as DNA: TGCGCCAGCAGCCCCCGACTAGCGGGAGAAACAGATACGCAGTATTTT.

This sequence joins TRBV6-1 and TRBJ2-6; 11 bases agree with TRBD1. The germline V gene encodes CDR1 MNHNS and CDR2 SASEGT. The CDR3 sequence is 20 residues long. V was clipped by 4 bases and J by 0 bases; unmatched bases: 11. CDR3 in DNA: TGTGCCAGCAGTGCTGGGACAGGGGGAGGGCGGCTCTCTGGGGCCAACGTCCTGACTTTC. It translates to CASSAGTGGGRLSGANVLTF.

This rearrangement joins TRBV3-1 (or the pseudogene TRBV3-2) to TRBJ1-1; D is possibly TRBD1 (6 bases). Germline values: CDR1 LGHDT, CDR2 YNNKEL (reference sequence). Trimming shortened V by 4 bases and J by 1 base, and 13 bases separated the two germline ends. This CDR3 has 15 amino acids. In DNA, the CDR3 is TGTGCCAGCAGCCCCCGTGGGACAAGGAACACTGAAGCTTTCTTT. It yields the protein CASSPRGTRNTEAFF.

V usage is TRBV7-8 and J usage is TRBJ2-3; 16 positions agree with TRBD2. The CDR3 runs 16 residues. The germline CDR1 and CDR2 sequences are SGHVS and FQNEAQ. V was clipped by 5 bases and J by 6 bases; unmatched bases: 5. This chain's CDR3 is CASSPGTSGGADTQYF. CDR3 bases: TGTGCCAGCAGCCCCGGGACTAGCGGGGGGGCCGATACGCAGTATTTT.